This entry features one TCR beta chain sequence. This clonotype was detected ten times or more. Its antigen is unknown. Base qualities are not recorded, but no much larger clone differs from it by a single base. TCR beta CDR3 regions were amplified from RNA transcripts for repertoire sequencing. A first-round RT-PCR used HTBI primers with the Qiagen OneStep RT-PCR kit, followed by a second-round multiplex PCR, size selection and purification. Libraries were sequenced on an Illumina HiSeq2000 using paired-end 100 bp reads. Turning to the authors' computational methods: SOAPnuke was used for read processing, and reads with adapters, uncalled bases, a mean Phred below 15, or no exact constant-primer or identifier match were discarded. COPE v1.2.5 was used to merge high-quality paired reads. Each unique nucleotide sequence was defined as a clonotype, and clonotypes were aligned to IMGT TRB V, D and J references with MiTCR v1.1. The analysis was limited to V-J combinations with a frequency above 0.0001, which together covered 98% to 99.2% of repertoires. For each V-J combination, a TCR clonal expansion and chaos score was defined as the ratio of F50 clonal expansion to chaos observed in the TCRdist matrix. Welch's t-statistics and random forest were used to reduce features to about a dozen V-J combinations, which were fed into a naive Bayes classifier. Thyroid-blood repertoire similarity was quantified with the Morisita-Horn index. The public sequencing data were trimmed at Q25 with fastp and processed into clonotypes with MiXCR by TCRdb, which kept only in-frame beta chains. Rows merge per CDR3 protein into single entries with the most common DNA and genes. The authors' filters were not applied to this entry. In this sample the table shows roughly 480,000 distinct CDR3 sequences, roughly 14% of which occur a single time. The ten biggest clones cover about 9.4% of the sample.

This entry comes from a study of Graves' ophthalmopathy and Graves' hyperthyroidism (dated by TCRdb to the late 2010s). In terms of the full investigation: Peripheral blood was collected before any treatment was given, at the time of initial diagnosis. In total, 135 blood samples were TCR-sequenced: 40 to 45 ophthalmopathy, some 72 hyperthyroidism and roughly 17 hyperthyroidism-to-ophthalmopathy patients. Once sampling was done, hyperthyroidism patients were given methimazole at a starting dose of 30 mg daily, while ophthalmopathy patients were given high-dose intravenous methylprednisolone. The 95 to 100 discovery patients were randomly divided into training and test sets at a 7:3 ratio. The study used TCR beta repertoire signatures to distinguish Graves' ophthalmopathy from Graves' hyperthyroidism and to predict progression to ophthalmopathy. To explore V-J signatures distinguishing ophthalmopathy from hyperthyroidism, a discovery set of under 110 patients (around 44 ophthalmopathy, over 55 stable hyperthyroidism) was enrolled. An independent validation cohort was composed of about 20 hyperthyroidism patients and approximately 15 patients who later progressed from hyperthyroidism to ophthalmopathy. In over 5 hyperthyroidism patients, the T-cell repertoire of thyroid tissue was compared with the T-cell repertoire of blood.

Broad study findings and their caveats: In validation, the model predicted ophthalmopathy progression with over 60% sensitivity and about 73% specificity; some 13 predicted patients were CT-confirmed with GO in a median of approximately six months. The 13-signature model separated ophthalmopathy from stable hyperthyroidism with approximately 88% sensitivity and almost 84% specificity in cross-validation, and 80%/75% in the test set. Sample size was not predetermined statistically, and investigators were not blinded to group allocation. Most expanded thyroid clonotypes with frequency above 0.001 were also detected in blood, suggesting blood repertoires may reflect the thyroid immune response.

The ophthalmopathy patients had moderately to severely active disease, with a Clinical Activity Score of 3 or higher, a NOSPECS grade of 4 or higher, and a disease duration of less than 3 months. Patients were excluded if they had other autoimmune diseases, uncontrolled infections, pregnancy or lactation. Diagnosis relied on clinical symptoms, serum thyroxine, TRAb, thyroid ultrasound and orbital computed tomography. Using Ficoll-Paque density gradient centrifugation, PBMCs were isolated from less than 11 ml of fresh peripheral blood. Total RNA was extracted using Trizol reagent, and RNA quality was checked on an Agilent 2100 Bioanalyzer. V and J are truncated by 4 bases and 5 bases respectively, leaving an intervening sequence of 17 bases. CDR1 and CDR2 (MNHEY, SMNVEV) derive from the germline V gene (reference sequence). The CDR3 goes from the cysteine to the phenylalanine over 15 residues. The kept DNA is CDR3 alone, 45 bases in frame from the first base.

The V and J genes are TRBV27 and TRBJ1-1; the best D guess is TRBD1, with 5 bases matching. The sequencing input was blood. This TCR was sampled from a woman in her 30s with Graves' ophthalmopathy. Donor details come from another sample of the same person, matched by shared clones. The CDR3 amino acid sequence is: CASSSPGRSPTEAFF. Read as DNA, the sequence is TGTGCCAGCAGTTCCCCGGGACGGAGTCCTACTGAAGCTTTCTTT.